The 16 T cell receptor beta chains reported below all come from one sample, sequenced in a study of blood T cell repertoires in COVID-19 (TCRdb year 2020). Library preparation employed the immunoSEQ multiplex PCR assay. Held by TCRdb, this immuneACCESS table contains in-frame sequences only and omits some clones. Under half of the omission traces to an unresolved V gene where checked; the cause of the rest is unknown. This sample has fewer than 250,000 clones in its table, and approximately 84% of those were observed once. The ten most abundant clones make up over 1.5% of the sample. The sequencing sample was made of peripheral blood. Source of these receptors: a woman of 80 years or more with acute or convalescent COVID-19.

This chain connects TRBV7-2 to TRBJ2-7, with D possibly TRBD2 on 5 matching bases. Trimming took off 1 base at V and 3 bases at J, with 10 bases between the two ends. Germline V gives CDR1 SGHTA, CDR2 FQGNSA. The CDR3 runs 14 residues. CDR3 in DNA: TGTGCCAGCAGCTTAGATCCTAGCTTCTACGAGCAGTACTTC. This sequence encodes CASSLDPSFYEQYF.

CDR3 sequence reads: CASSQQREGPLFEQFF. The CDR3, as DNA: TGCGCCAGCAGCCAGCAGCGGGAGGGCCCTTTATTTGAGCAGTTCTTC. The V gene is TRBV4-3, the J gene TRBJ2-1, with 10 bases lining up with TRBD2. Germline V CDR1 and CDR2: LGHNA, YSLEER. J was trimmed by 9 bases and V by 3 bases; bases with no gene match: 11. There are 16 residues in the CDR3.

With regard to this clone: This may stem from a read error, because a much larger clone lies one nucleotide away. The chain is built from TRBV18 and TRBJ1-2; 8 nucleotides line up with TRBD1. The CDR3 runs to 14 residues. Per the germline V gene, CDR1 is KGHSH and CDR2 is LQKENI. The V gene end was trimmed by 2 bases and the J gene end by 3 bases; junction bases not matched to a gene: 2. This CDR3 reads CASSPTGGDYGYTF. The CDR3 coding sequence is TGTGCCAGCTCACCAACAGGGGGAGACTATGGCTACACCTTC.

J is TRBJ2-1 and V is TRBV12-5, with TRBD2 matching 9 bases. Trimming removed 11 bases from V and 4 bases from J; junction bases left unmatched: 12. This CDR3 contains 15 residues. The germline V gene encodes CDR1 LGHNT and CDR2 FRNRAP. The CDR3 DNA reads TGTGCTCGGGGGGGCGCGGGGGGGCCATACAATGAGCAGTTCTTC. Translated, it gives CARGGAGGPYNEQFF.

The rearrangement links TRBV6-6 to TRBJ1-2; perhaps TRBD1 as D (5 bases). The CDR3 extends over 14 amino acids. V was pared by 7 bases and J by 4 bases, with 16 bases between. The germline gives CDR1 MNHNY, CDR2 SVGAGI (reference sequence). Here the CDR3 DNA reads TGTGCCAGCACCAACGCAGGGATGGGCTATGGCTACACCTTC. Its protein product is CASTNAGMGYGYTF.

The rearrangement joins TRBV6-5 to TRBJ1-2; 8 nucleotides line up with TRBD1. V lost 11 bases to trimming and J lost 7 bases; unmatched junction nucleotides: 12. This CDR3 is built from 13 residues. In germline, CDR1 is MNHEY, CDR2 SVGAGI. The CDR3 reads CAASGPGGRGYTF. The CDR3 DNA reads as TGTGCCGCGAGCGGGCCAGGGGGCCGTGGCTACACCTTC.

J is TRBJ1-2 and V is TRBV10-3; 8 bases fit TRBD1. Germline loops: CDR1 ENHRY, CDR2 SYGVKD. After removal of 2 bases from V and 5 bases from J, the junction contained 1 base not matched to a gene. The length of the CDR3 is 13 residues. The DNA of the CDR3 is TGTGCCATCAGTGAGCAGGGGGCTTATGGCTACACCTTC. This encodes CAISEQGAYGYTF.

J is TRBJ1-1 and V is TRBV5-4; maybe TRBD1 (5 bases). Trimming stripped 0 bases from V and 4 bases from J, with 10 bases between. Germline CDR1 SGHNT, CDR2 YYREEE (reference sequence). The CDR3 contains 14 residues. CDR3 sequence reads: CASSLDRDSTEAFF. The CDR3, as DNA: TGTGCCAGCAGCTTGGACAGAGACAGCACTGAAGCTTTCTTT.

The chain employs TRBV7-9 and TRBJ2-1, with 8 bases lining up with TRBD2. Germline lookup yields CDR1 SEHNR and CDR2 FQNEAQ (reference sequence). Trimming removed 5 bases from V and 5 bases from J; junction bases left unmatched: 11. CDR3 length: 16 amino acids. CDR3 sequence: CASSHMGTSGNNEQFF. The CDR3 DNA reads as TGTGCCAGCAGCCACATGGGAACTAGCGGAAACAATGAGCAGTTCTTC.

The J gene is TRBJ1-6, the V gene TRBV30; tentatively, D is TRBD1 (5 bases). This CDR3 region has 16 residues. V lost 2 bases and J lost 0, with 11 bases in between. CDR1 and CDR2 from the germline V gene are GTSNPN and SVGIG (reference sequence). The CDR3 protein is CAWSIRTSSYNSPLHF. The CDR3, as DNA: TGTGCCTGGAGTATCCGGACAAGCTCCTATAATTCACCCCTCCACTTT. The variable domain in full, completed from reference TRBV30 and TRBJ1-6, reads SQTIHQWPATLVQPVGSPLSLECTVEGTSNPNLYWYRQAAGRGLQLLFYSVGIGQISSEVPQNLSASRPQDRQFILSSKKLLLSDSGFYLCAWSIRTSSYNSPLHFGNGTRLTVT.

The chain employs TRBV19 and TRBJ2-7, with a tentative D call TRBD1 (6 bases). The germline gives CDR1 LNHDA, CDR2 SQIVND (reference sequence). The CDR3 has 12 amino acids. V was clipped by 4 bases and J by 6 bases, with 10 bases between them. CDR3 DNA: TGTGCCAGTAGTAAAGGGGGAGCCGAGCAGTACTTC. This encodes CASSKGGAEQYF. The entire variable domain, with the rest obtained from reference TRBV19 and TRBJ2-7, is as follows: DGGITQSPKYLFRKEGQNVTLSCEQNLNHDAMYWYRQDPGQGLRLIYYSQIVNDFQKGDIAEGYSVSREKKESFPLTVTSAQKNPTAFYLCASSKGGAEQYFGPGTRLTVT.

This chain uses TRBV7-2 with TRBJ1-2; tentatively, D is TRBD1 (5 bases). CDR3 size: 12 residues. The ends were cut back, 0 bases at V and 6 bases at J, with 5 bases in the middle. Germline values: CDR1 SGHTA, CDR2 FQGNSA. DNA of the CDR3: TGTGCCAGCAGCTTAGCAGGGGATGGCTACACCTTC. As protein: CASSLAGDGYTF.

This clone has a handful of counts. This sequence joins TRBV7-9 and TRBJ1-3, with D possibly TRBD1 on 5 matching bases. Germline values: CDR1 SEHNR, CDR2 FQNEAQ (reference sequence). Trimming took off 6 bases at V and 0 bases at J, with 15 bases between the two ends. The CDR3 runs to 16 residues. The CDR3 here is CASSRGIRSSGNTIYF. DNA for the CDR3: TGTGCCAGCAGTCGGGGGATACGATCCTCTGGAAACACCATATATTTT.

This chain joins TRBV9 and TRBJ2-5; 10 bases are a match to TRBD1. From germline, CDR1 is SGDLS and CDR2 YYNGEE. The V gene end was trimmed by 6 bases and the J gene end by 5 bases; junction bases not matched to a gene: 7. The CDR3 length is 14 residues. The CDR3 DNA reads TGTGCCAGCACCGAGACAGGGGGCCGGGAGACCCAGTACTTC. Its translation: CASTETGGRETQYF.

This chain joins TRBV7-9 and TRBJ2-7; D unclear. Trimming removed 3 bases from V and 3 bases from J, with 12 bases in between. The CDR3 sequence is 14 residues long. The V gene's germline CDR1 is SEHNR and CDR2 FQNEAQ (reference sequence). Here the CDR3 DNA reads TGTGCCAGCAGCTTGGTGGGCAACAACTACGAGCAGTACTTC. Residues: CASSLVGNNYEQYF.

The chain is built from TRBV18 and TRBJ1-5; possible D gene TRBD1, 6 bases. Germline V gene data show CDR1 as KGHSH and CDR2 as LQKENI. CDR3 length equals 15 residues. V lost 4 bases to trimming and J lost 2 bases, with 12 bases between them. The CDR3 DNA follows: TGTGCCAGCTCACGAATCTCAGGGGGCAATCAGCCCCAGCATTTT. This gives the protein CASSRISGGNQPQHF. The variable domain in full, completed from reference TRBV18 and TRBJ1-5, reads NAGVMQNPRHLVRRRGQEARLRCSPMKGHSHVYWYRQLPEEGLKFMVYLQKENIIDESGMPKERFSAEFPKEGPSILRIQQVVRGDSAAYFCASSRISGGNQPQHFGDGTRLSIL.